Listed below are T cell receptor beta chains from one sample, sequenced in a study of blood T cell repertoires in COVID-19. Here immunoSEQ multiplex PCR was the method, and the copy in TCRdb shows in-frame clones only, minus some. The sample shows roughly 150,000 clones, about 83% of them seen only once. The sequenced sample consisted of peripheral blood. The receptors stem from a woman of 80 years or more with acute or convalescent COVID-19. The CDR3 runs from the conserved cysteine through the conserved F or W. Each record gives: V gene, J gene, CDR3 protein.

V: TRBV5-5; J: TRBJ2-3; CDR3: CASSYEGGQVGDTQYF
V: TRBV9; J: TRBJ1-1; CDR3: CASSRGGSGVTEAFF
V: TRBV5-4; J: TRBJ2-7; CDR3: CASTGQGAYEQYF
V: TRBV6-5; J: TRBJ2-2; CDR3: CASKANLASGELFF
V: TRBV3-1/TRBV3-2; J: TRBJ1-1; CDR3: CASSQNRARTEAFF
V: TRBV19; J: TRBJ1-5; CDR3: CASEPGTGPNQPQHF
V: TRBV19; J: TRBJ2-1; CDR3: CASSIRLAPFYNEQFF
V: TRBV28; J: TRBJ2-1; CDR3: CASSLLQGSNEQFF
V: TRBV30; J: TRBJ2-1; CDR3: CAWALAGASSYNEQFF
V: TRBV5-4; J: TRBJ1-2; CDR3: CASSLGGLAENGYTF
V: TRBV19; J: TRBJ2-2; CDR3: CASSPAGRQNTGELFF
V: TRBV7-3; J: TRBJ1-1; CDR3: CASSVFPDREAFF
V: TRBV19; J: TRBJ1-5; CDR3: CASTIGVYNQPQHF
V: TRBV5-1; J: TRBJ1-4; CDR3: CASSLRDTDEKLFF
V: TRBV6-1; J: TRBJ1-2; CDR3: CASSEGGGNYGYTF
V: TRBV6-6; J: TRBJ1-5; CDR3: CACTMGREGQPQHF
V: TRBV19; J: TRBJ1-5; CDR3: CASSTPGGGRNQPQHF
V: TRBV5-1; J: TRBJ2-1; CDR3: CASSWARNEQFF
V: TRBV7-6; J: TRBJ1-1; CDR3: CASSLARQGPNTEAFF
V: TRBV18; J: TRBJ1-2; CDR3: CASSPPQGIYGYTF
V: TRBV19; J: TRBJ1-5; CDR3: CASSSQAGINQPQHF
V: TRBV12-3/TRBV12-4; J: TRBJ2-7; CDR3: CASSLQTSYEQYF
V: TRBV14; J: TRBJ2-7; CDR3: CASSQKMGGYHEQYF
V: TRBV18; J: TRBJ2-1; CDR3: CASSPNRGIEGGNEQFF
V: TRBV5-1; J: TRBJ1-1; CDR3: CASSLAPTGGGTEAFF
V: TRBV6-5; J: TRBJ2-3; CDR3: CASSYGGARGTDTQYF
V: TRBV5-4; J: TRBJ2-6; CDR3: CASSPGHNSGANVLTF
V: TRBV6-5; J: TRBJ2-7; CDR3: CASRGSGSLSGEQYF
V: TRBV7-9; J: TRBJ1-1; CDR3: CASTQLGGVDEAFF
V: TRBV6-5; J: TRBJ1-5; CDR3: CASSMQGYSNQPQHF
V: TRBV5-4; J: TRBJ1-4; CDR3: CASSFGMSNEKLFF